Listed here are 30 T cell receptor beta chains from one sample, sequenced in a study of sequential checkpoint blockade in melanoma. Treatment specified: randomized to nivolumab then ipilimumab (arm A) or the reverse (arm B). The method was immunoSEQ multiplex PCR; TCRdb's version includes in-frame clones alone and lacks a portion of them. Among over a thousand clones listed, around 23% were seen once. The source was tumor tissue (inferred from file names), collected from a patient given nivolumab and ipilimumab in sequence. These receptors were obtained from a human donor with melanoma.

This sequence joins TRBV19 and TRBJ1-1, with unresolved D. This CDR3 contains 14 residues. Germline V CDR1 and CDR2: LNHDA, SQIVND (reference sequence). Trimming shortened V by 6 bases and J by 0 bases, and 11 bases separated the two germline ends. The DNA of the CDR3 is TGTGCCAGTAGGCCTGGACTCCTGAACACTGAAGCTTTCTTT. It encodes CASRPGLLNTEAFF.

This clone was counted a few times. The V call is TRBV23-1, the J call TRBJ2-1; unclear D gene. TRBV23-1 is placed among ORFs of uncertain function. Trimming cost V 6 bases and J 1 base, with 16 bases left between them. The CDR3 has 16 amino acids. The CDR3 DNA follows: TGCGCCAGCAGCCAAGTAGACATGATGTCCTACAATGAGCAGTTCTTC. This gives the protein CASSQVDMMSYNEQFF.

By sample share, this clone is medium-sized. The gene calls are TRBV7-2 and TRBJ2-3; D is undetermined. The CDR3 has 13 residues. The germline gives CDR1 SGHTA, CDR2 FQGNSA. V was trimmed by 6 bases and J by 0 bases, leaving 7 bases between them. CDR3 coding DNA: TGTGCCAGCAGACCGCGGAGCACAGATACGCAGTATTTT. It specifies CASRPRSTDTQYF.

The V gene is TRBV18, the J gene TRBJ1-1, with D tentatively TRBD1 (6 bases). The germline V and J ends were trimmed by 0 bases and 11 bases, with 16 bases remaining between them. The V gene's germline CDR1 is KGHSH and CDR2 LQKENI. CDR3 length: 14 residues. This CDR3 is CASSPPAGGGEAFF. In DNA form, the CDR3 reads TGTGCCAGCTCACCACCGGCTGGGGGCGGAGAGGCTTTCTTT.

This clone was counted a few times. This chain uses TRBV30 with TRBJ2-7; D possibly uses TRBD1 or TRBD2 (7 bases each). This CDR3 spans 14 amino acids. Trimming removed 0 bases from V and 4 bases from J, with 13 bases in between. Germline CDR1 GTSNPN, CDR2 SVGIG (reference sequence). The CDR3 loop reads CAWSVGGGGYEQYF. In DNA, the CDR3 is TGTGCCTGGAGTGTGGGAGGGGGCGGTTACGAGCAGTACTTC.

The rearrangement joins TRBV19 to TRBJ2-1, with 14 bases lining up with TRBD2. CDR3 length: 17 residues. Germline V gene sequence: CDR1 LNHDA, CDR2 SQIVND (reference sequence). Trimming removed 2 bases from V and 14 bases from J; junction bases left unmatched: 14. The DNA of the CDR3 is TGTGCCAGTAGTATAATCCCCGGACTAGCGGGAGGACCCAATAAGTTCTTC. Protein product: CASSIIPGLAGGPNKFF. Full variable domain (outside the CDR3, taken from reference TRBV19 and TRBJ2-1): DGGITQSPKYLFRKEGQNVTLSCEQNLNHDAMYWYRQDPGQGLRLIYYSQIVNDFQKGDIAEGYSVSREKKESFPLTVTSAQKNPTAFYLCASSIIPGLAGGPNKFFGPGTRLTVL.

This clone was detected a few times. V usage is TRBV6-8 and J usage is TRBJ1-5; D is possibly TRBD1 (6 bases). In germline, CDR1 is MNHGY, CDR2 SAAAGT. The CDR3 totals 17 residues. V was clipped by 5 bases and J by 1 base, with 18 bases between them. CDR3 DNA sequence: TGTGCCAGCAGTCGGGGGGGGGCAGGCTCGAGCAATCAGCCCCAGCATTTT. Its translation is CASSRGGAGSSNQPQHF.

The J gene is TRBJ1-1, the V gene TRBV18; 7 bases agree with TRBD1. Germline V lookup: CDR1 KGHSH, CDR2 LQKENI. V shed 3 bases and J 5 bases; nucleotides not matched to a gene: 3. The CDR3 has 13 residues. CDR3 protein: CASSPDRETEAFF. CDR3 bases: TGTGCCAGCTCACCCGACAGGGAGACTGAAGCTTTCTTT.

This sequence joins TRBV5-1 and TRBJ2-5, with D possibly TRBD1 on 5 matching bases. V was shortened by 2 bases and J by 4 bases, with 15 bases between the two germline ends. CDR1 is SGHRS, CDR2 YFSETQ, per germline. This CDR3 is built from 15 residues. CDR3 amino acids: CASSFAGLDRETQYF. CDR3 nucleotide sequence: TGCGCCAGCAGCTTCGCAGGGTTGGATCGAGAGACCCAGTACTTC. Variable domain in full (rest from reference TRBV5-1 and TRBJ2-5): KAGVTQTPRYLIKTRGQQVTLSCSPISGHRSVSWYQQTPGQGLQFLFEYFSETQRNKGNFPGRFSGRQFSNSRSEMNVSTLELGDSALYLCASSFAGLDRETQYFGPGTRLLVL.

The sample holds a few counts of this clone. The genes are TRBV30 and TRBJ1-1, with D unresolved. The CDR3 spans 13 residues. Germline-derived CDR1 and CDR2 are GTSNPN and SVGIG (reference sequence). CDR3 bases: TGTGGAAACTCGACCCCCCTGGGCACTGAAGCTTTCTTT. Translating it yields CGNSTPLGTEAFF.

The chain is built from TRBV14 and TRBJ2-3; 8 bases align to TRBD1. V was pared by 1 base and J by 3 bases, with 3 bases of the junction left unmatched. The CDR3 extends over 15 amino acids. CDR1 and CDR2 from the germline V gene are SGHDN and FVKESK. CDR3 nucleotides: TGTGCCAGCAGCCAAGGACAGGGGAGGACAGATACGCAGTATTTT. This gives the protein CASSQGQGRTDTQYF.

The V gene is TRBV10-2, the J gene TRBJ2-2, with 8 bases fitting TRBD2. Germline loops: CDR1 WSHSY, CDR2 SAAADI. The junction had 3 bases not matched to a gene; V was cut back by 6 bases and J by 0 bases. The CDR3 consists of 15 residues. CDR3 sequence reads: CASSTGGPNTGELFF. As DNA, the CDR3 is TGCGCCAGCAGCACGGGGGGGCCGAACACCGGGGAGCTGTTTTTT.

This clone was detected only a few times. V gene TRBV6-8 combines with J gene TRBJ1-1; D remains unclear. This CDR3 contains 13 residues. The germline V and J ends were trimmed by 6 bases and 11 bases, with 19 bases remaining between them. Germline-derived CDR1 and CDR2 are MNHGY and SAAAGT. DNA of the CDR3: TGTGCCAGCAGGTACAAGGTTTTCGAATGCGCTTTCTTT. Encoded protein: CASRYKVFECAFF.

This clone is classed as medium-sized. CDR3 coding DNA: TGTGCCAGCAGCTTAGAGGTTACAGCCGGGGCTGGAAACACCATATATTTT. Translating it yields CASSLEVTAGAGNTIYF. The V call is TRBV11-3, the J call TRBJ1-3; no firm D call. Germline V CDR1 and CDR2: SGHNT, YENEEA. The CDR3 loop spans 17 amino acids. V lost 0 bases and J 2 bases, leaving 14 bases between the germline ends. Combining the CDR3 with reference TRBV11-3 and TRBJ1-3 gives the whole variable domain EAGVVQSPRYKIIEKKQPVAFWCNPISGHNTLYWYLQNLGQGPELLIRYENEEAVDDSQLPKDRFSAERLKGVDSTLKIQPAELGDSAVYLCASSLEVTAGAGNTIYFGEGSWLTVV.

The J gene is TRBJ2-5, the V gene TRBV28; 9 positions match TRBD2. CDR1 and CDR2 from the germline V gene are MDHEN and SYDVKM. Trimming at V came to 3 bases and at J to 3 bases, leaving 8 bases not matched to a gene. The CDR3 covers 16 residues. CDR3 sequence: CASSFWSGGREETQYF. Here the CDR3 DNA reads TGTGCCAGCAGTTTTTGGAGCGGGGGGAGAGAAGAGACCCAGTACTTC.

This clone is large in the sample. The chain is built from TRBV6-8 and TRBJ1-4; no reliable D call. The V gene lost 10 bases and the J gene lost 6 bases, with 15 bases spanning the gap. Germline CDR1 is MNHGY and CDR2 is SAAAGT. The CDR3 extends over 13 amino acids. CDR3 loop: CAIRETWDEKLFF. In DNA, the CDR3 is TGTGCCATAAGGGAGACGTGGGATGAAAAACTGTTTTTT.

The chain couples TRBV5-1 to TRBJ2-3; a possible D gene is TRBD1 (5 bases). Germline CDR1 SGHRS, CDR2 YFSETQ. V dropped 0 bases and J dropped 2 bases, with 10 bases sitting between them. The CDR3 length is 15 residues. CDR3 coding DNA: TGCGCCAGCAGCTTGGAGGCCAGGGTCACAGATACGCAGTATTTT. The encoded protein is CASSLEARVTDTQYF.

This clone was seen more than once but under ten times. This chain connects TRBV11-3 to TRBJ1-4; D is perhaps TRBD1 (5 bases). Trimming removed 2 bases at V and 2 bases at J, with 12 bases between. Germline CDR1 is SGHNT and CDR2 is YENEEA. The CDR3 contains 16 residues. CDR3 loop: CASSLMWGTTNEKLFF. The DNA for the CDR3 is TGTGCCAGCAGCTTAATGTGGGGGACGACTAATGAAAAACTGTTTTTT.

The CDR3 region is CSVDGTGREQYF. Written as DNA, the CDR3 is TGCAGCGTTGACGGGACAGGGCGGGAGCAGTACTTC. The gene calls are TRBV29-1 and TRBJ2-7; TRBD1 aligns across 9 bases. This CDR3 region has 12 residues. CDR1 SQVTM and CDR2 ANQGSEA come from the germline V gene. Trimming removed 3 bases from V and 7 bases from J; junction bases left unmatched: 4.

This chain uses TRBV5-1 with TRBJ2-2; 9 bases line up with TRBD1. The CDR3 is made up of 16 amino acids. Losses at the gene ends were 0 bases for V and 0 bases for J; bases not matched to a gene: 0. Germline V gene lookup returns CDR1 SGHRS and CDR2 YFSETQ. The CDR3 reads CASSLGDRANTGELFF. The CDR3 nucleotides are TGCGCCAGCAGCTTGGGGGACAGGGCGAACACCGGGGAGCTGTTTTTT.

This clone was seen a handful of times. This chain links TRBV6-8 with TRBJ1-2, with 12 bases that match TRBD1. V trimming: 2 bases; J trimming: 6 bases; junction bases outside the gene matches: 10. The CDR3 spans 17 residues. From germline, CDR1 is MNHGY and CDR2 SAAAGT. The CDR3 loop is CASSYPLGTGGVDGYTF. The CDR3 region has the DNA TGTGCCAGCAGTTACCCCCTCGGGACAGGGGGCGTAGATGGCTACACCTTC.

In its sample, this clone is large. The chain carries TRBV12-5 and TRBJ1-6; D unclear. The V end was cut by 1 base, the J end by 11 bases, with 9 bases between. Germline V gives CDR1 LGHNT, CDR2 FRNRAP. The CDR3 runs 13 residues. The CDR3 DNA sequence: TGTGCTAGTGGTTTGGGGAATGGGGCACCCCTCCACTTT. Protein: CASGLGNGAPLHF.

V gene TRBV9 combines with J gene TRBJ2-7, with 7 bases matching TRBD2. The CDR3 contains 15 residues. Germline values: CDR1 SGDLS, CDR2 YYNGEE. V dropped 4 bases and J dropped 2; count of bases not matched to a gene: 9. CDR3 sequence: CASSLRGEWTYEQYF. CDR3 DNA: TGTGCCAGCAGCCTCCGGGGGGAATGGACCTACGAGCAGTACTTC. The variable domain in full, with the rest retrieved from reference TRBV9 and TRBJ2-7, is DSGVTQTPKHLITATGQRVTLRCSPRSGDLSVYWYQQSLDQGLQFLIQYYNGEERAKGNILERFSAQQFPDLHSELNLSSLELGDSALYFCASSLRGEWTYEQYFGPGTRLTVT.

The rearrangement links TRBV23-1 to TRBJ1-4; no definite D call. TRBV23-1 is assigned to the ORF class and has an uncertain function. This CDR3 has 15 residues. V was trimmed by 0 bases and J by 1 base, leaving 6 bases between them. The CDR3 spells CASSQSLVTNEKLFF. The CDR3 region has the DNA TGCGCCAGCAGTCAATCCCTCGTAACTAATGAAAAACTGTTTTTT.

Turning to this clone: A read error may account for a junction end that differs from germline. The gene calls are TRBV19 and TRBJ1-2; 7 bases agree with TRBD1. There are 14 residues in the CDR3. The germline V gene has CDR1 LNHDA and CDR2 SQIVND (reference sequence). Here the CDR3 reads CASKPVLQGTWVHF. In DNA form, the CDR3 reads TGTGCCAGTAAACCCGTCCTACAGGGGACCTGGGTTCACTTC.

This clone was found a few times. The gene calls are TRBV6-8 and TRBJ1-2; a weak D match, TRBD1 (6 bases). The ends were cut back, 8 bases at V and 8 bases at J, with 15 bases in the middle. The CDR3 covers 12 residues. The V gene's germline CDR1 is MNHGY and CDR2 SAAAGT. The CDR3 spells CASGRGLRGYTF. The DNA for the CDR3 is TGTGCCAGCGGCAGGGGCTTGAGGGGCTACACCTTC.

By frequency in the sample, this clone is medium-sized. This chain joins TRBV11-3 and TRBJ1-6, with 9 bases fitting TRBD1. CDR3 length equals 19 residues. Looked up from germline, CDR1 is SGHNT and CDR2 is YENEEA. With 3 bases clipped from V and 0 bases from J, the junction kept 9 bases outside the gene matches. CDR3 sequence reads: CASSLGGTGFGSYNSPLHF. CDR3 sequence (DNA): TGTGCCAGCAGCTTGGGTGGGACAGGGTTTGGCTCCTATAATTCACCCCTCCACTTT. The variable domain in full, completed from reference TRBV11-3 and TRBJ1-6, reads EAGVVQSPRYKIIEKKQPVAFWCNPISGHNTLYWYLQNLGQGPELLIRYENEEAVDDSQLPKDRFSAERLKGVDSTLKIQPAELGDSAVYLCASSLGGTGFGSYNSPLHFGNGTRLTVT.

CDR3 loop: CASSLMGAGSGSYNEQFF. In nucleotides, the CDR3 is TGTGCCAGCTCTCTGATGGGGGCGGGGAGTGGCTCCTACAATGAGCAGTTCTTC. V gene TRBV18 combines with J gene TRBJ2-1; D might be TRBD1 or TRBD2, each matching 6 bases. CDR1 and CDR2 from the germline V gene are KGHSH and LQKENI. Trimming removed 6 bases at V and 0 bases at J, with 21 bases between. This CDR3 spans 18 amino acids.

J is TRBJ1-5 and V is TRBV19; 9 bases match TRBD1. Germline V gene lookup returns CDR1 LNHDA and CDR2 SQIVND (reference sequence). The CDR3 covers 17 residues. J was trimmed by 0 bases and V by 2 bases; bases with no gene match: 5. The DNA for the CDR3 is TGTGCCAGTAGTATACAGGACAGGGGCTATAGCAATCAGCCCCAGCATTTT. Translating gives CASSIQDRGYSNQPQHF.

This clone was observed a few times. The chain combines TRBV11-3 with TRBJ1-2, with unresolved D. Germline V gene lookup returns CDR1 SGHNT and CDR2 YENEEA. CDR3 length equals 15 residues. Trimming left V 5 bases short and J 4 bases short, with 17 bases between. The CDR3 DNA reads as TGTGCCAGCAGCCCGGCCGTGACTCACCCCTATGGCTACACCTTC. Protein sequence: CASSPAVTHPYGYTF.